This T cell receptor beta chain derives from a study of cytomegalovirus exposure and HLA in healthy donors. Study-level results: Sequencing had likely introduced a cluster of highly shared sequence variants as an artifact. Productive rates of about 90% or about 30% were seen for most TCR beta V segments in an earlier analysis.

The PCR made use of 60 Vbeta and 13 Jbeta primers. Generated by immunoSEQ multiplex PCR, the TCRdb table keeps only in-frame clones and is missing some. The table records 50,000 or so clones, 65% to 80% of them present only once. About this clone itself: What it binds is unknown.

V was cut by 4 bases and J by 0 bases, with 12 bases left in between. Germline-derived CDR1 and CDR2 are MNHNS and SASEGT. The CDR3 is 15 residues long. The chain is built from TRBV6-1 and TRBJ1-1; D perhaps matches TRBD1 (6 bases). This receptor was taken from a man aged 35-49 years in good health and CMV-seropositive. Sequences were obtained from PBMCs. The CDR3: CASSAQQGLNTEAFF. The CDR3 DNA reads TGTGCCAGCAGTGCTCAACAGGGTTTGAACACTGAAGCTTTCTTT.